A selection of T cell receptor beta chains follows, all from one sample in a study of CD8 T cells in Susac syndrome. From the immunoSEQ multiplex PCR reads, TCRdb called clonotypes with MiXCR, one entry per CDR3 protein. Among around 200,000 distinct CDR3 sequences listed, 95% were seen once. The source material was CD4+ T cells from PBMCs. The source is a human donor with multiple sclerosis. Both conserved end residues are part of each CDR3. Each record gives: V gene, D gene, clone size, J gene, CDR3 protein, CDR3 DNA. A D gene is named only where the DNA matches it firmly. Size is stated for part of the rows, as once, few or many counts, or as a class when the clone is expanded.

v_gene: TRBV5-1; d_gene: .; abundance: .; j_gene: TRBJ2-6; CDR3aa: CASSIAGIPSGANVLTF; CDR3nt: TGCGCCAGCAGCATAGCCGGGATTCCCTCCGGGGCCAACGTCCTGACTTTC
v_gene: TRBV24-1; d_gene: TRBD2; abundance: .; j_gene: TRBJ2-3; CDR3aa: CATSDQSGGTDTQYF; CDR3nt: TGTGCCACCAGTGACCAGAGCGGGGGCACAGATACGCAGTATTTT
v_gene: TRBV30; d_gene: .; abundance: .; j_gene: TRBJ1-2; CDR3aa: CAWSFVQIPNYGYTF; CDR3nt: TGTGCCTGGAGTTTTGTGCAGATCCCCAACTATGGCTACACCTTC
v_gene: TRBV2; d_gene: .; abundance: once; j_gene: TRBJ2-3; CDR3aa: CASIWKQPRGDTQYF; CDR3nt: TGTGCCAGCATTTGGAAACAGCCGCGAGGGGATACGCAGTATTTT
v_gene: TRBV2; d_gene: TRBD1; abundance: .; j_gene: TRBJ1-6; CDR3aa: CATHPRGRNNSPLHF; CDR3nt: TGTGCCACCCACCCTAGGGGGCGAAATAATTCACCCCTCCACTTT
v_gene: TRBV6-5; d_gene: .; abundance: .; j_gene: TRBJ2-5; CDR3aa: CASSYARGPQYF; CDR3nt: TGTGCCAGCAGTTACGCCCGGGGCCCCCAGTACTTC
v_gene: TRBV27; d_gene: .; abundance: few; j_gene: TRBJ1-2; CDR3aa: CASSLLQGRGYTF; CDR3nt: TGTGCCAGCAGTCTACTCCAAGGCCGCGGCTACACCTTC
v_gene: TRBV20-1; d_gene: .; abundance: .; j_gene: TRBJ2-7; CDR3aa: CSAEDGRAAYEQYF; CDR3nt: TGCAGTGCCGAGGATGGGCGGGCAGCCTACGAGCAGTACTTC
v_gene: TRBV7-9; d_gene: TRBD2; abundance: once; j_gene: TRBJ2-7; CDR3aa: CASSLEALQAGEQYF; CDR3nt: TGTGCCAGCAGCTTAGAAGCTCTTCAAGCGGGAGAGCAGTACTTC
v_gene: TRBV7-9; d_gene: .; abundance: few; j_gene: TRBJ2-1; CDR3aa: CASSPPMAYNEQFF; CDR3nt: TGTGCCAGCAGCCCGCCCATGGCCTACAATGAGCAGTTCTTC
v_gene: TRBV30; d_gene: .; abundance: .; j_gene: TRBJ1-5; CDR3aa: CAWRGPGNQPQHF; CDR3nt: TGTGCCTGGAGGGGGCCCGGCAATCAGCCCCAGCATTTT
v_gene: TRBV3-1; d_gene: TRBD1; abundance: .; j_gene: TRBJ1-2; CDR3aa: CASSQRLTGGYGYTF; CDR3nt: TGTGCCAGCAGCCAACGACTAACAGGGGGCTATGGCTACACCTTC